This T cell receptor beta chain comes out of a study of blood T cells in healthy people across ages. Whole-study results and caveats: Both higher diversity and more naive CD4+ cells marked long-lived donors when set against aged donors.

A second PCR, run for roughly 7 to 12 cycles, used a sample-barcoded 5' primer plus a J-beta primer mix. TCRdb reprocessed the 5' RACE reads via MiXCR and lists one record per CDR3 protein. This table has fewer than 750,000 distinct CDR3 sequences, 40% to 65% appearing once. There are many counts of this clonotype. Its antigen is not identified. The V and J ends lost 0 bases and 2 bases respectively, with 11 bases between them. CDR3 length: 15 residues. Per the germline V gene, CDR1 is LNHNV and CDR2 is YYDKDF (reference sequence). The donors, healthy Caucasians from Russia, were aged roughly 6 to 90. Samples had at least 6.5 million PBMCs isolated from them.

The chain is built from TRBV15 and TRBJ2-7; the D is unclear. This clonotype was obtained from a woman aged 80 or over in good health. Specimen: blood. CDR3 in amino acids: CATSRDLGQTYEQYF. CDR3 sequence (DNA): TGTGCCACCAGCAGAGATCTGGGCCAGACCTACGAGCAGTACTTC.